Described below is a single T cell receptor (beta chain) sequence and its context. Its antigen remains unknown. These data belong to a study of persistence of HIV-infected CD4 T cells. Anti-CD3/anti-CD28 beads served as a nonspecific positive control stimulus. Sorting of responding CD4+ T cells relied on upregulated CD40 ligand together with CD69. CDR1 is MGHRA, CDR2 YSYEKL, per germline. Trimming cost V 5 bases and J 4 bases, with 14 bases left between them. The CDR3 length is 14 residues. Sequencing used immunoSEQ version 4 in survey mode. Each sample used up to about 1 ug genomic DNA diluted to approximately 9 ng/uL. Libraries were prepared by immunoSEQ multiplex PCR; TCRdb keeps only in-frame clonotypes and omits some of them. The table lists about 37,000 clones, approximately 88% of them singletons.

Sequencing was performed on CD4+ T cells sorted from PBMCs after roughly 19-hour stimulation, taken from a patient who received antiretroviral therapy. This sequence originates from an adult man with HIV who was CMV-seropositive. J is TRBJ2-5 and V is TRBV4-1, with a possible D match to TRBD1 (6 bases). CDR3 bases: TGCGCCAGCAGCGCTAGAAACAGGGTAGAGACCCAGTACTTC. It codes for CASSARNRVETQYF.